These T cell receptor beta chains were read from a single sample in a study of blood T cell dynamics during melanoma immunotherapy. Profiled with immunoSEQ multiplex PCR; TCRdb holds only in-frame clones, not every one. This sample has 7,000 to 10,000 clones, with 70% to 90% found just once. The source was blood, collected from a patient treated with checkpoint blockade. Every receptor here comes from a human donor with melanoma. Both conserved end residues are part of each CDR3. A D gene is named only where the DNA matches it firmly. Size is stated for part of the rows, as once, few or many counts, or as a class when the clone is expanded.

V	D	J	size	DNA	CDR3
TRBV4-1	.	TRBJ1-2	.	TGCGCCAGCAGCCAAGGGGGGGGCTATGGCTACACCTTC	CASSQGGGYGYTF
TRBV6-5	.	TRBJ1-2	.	TGTGCCAGCAGTTACAGTGGGGGGAGGAACTATGGCTACACCTTC	CASSYSGGRNYGYTF
TRBV29-1	.	TRBJ1-1	few	TGCAGCGCCCCAGAAACAGGCCGCGGGGCTTTCTTT	CSAPETGRGAFF
TRBV30	.	TRBJ1-6	.	TGTGCCTGGAAGGGGTCTAACAATTCACCCCTCCACTTT	CAWKGSNNSPLHF
TRBV6-1	.	TRBJ1-5	.	TGTGCCAGCAGATGGCCAAATAGCAATCAGCCCCAGCATTTT	CASRWPNSNQPQHF
TRBV6-5	TRBD2	TRBJ2-7	few	TGTGCCAGCAGTCCGACGGGGGGGGGCTCCTACGAGCAGTACTTC	CASSPTGGGSYEQYF
TRBV7-9	.	TRBJ1-2	.	TGTGCCAGCAGCCGTCATGGAACCTCTTATGGCTACACCTTC	CASSRHGTSYGYTF
TRBV14	.	TRBJ1-2	.	TGTGCCAGCAGCCAAGATCTACGGGGACGTAACTATGGCTACACCTTC	CASSQDLRGRNYGYTF
TRBV7-2	.	TRBJ1-3	.	TGTGCCAGCAGCTTAGGCAGGGCTGGAAACACCATATATTTT	CASSLGRAGNTIYF
TRBV15	TRBD1	TRBJ2-7	once	TGTGCCACCAGCAGAGATAAGCAGGGGGCAGGCGAGCAGTACTTC	CATSRDKQGAGEQYF
TRBV7-2	.	TRBJ1-5	few	TGTGCCAGCAGCTTAGTAGGACAGAGCAATCAGCCCCAGCATTTT	CASSLVGQSNQPQHF
TRBV28	.	TRBJ1-2	.	TGTGCCAGCAGTTTAGGAGGCTATGGCTACACCTTC	CASSLGGYGYTF
TRBV15	.	TRBJ1-2	.	TGTGCCACCAGCAGAGAGGACGGAGGCTACACCTTC	CATSREDGGYTF
TRBV18	.	TRBJ2-7	.	TGTGCCAGCTCACCAAGCCAGTCCAGCTCCTACGAGCAGTACTTC	CASSPSQSSSYEQYF
TRBV19	.	TRBJ1-1	.	TGTGCCAGTGGACTGAAAACGAACACTGAAGCTTTCTTT	CASGLKTNTEAFF
TRBV5-4	.	TRBJ2-2	.	TGTGCCAGCAGCTTGGCACCGGGGGACACCGGGGAGCTGTTTTTT	CASSLAPGDTGELFF
TRBV30	TRBD1	TRBJ2-7	.	TGTGCCTGGAGCCGAGGGACAGGGCTTCGGGCGAGGACCTACGAGCAGTACTTC	CAWSRGTGLRARTYEQYF
TRBV19	.	TRBJ1-5	.	TGTGCCAGTAGCGGGAGGGAAACGAATCAGCCCCAGCATTTT	CASSGRETNQPQHF
TRBV18	TRBD1	TRBJ2-5	.	TGTGCCAGCTCACCACGGGCAGGGGGAGAGACCCAGTACTTC	CASSPRAGGETQYF
TRBV2	TRBD2	TRBJ2-7	.	TGTGCCAGCAGTGAGGGACTAGGGACCCCCTACGAGCAGTACTTC	CASSEGLGTPYEQYF
TRBV29-1	TRBD1	TRBJ2-7	.	TGCAGCGCCTACAGGGGGCTGGGAGAGCAGTACTTC	CSAYRGLGEQYF
TRBV27	TRBD1	TRBJ1-6	.	TGTGCCAGCAGACGGGACAGGGTGTCACCCCTCCACTTT	CASRRDRVSPLHF
TRBV29-1	TRBD1	TRBJ2-7	.	TGCAGCGTTGAACTCGGGACAGCTTCCTACGAGCAGTACTTC	CSVELGTASYEQYF
TRBV7-2	TRBD1	TRBJ1-1	.	TGTGCCAGCAGCTTAGGGCCAGGGGGCCAGGGCACTGAAGCTTTCTTT	CASSLGPGGQGTEAFF
TRBV7-2	.	TRBJ2-7	.	TGTGCCAGCAGCTTAGTGCGGATCACGGCCTACGAGCAGTACTTC	CASSLVRITAYEQYF
TRBV5-6	.	TRBJ1-2	.	TGTGCCAGCAGCTTGGGACAGTCTAACTATGGCTACACCTTC	CASSLGQSNYGYTF
TRBV10-3	TRBD2	TRBJ2-1	.	TGTGCCATCAGTGCGCGCGGGAGGGCCCAGTATGAGCAGTTCTTC	CAISARGRAQYEQFF
TRBV2	TRBD1	TRBJ1-2	.	TGTGCCAGCAGTGAAGCGCTTCGGGACAGGACCTCTAACTATGGCTACACCTTC	CASSEALRDRTSNYGYTF
TRBV7-2	TRBD1	TRBJ1-4	.	TGTGCCAGCAGCAAAGGTCCGGACAGGGCGGAAAAACTGTTTTTT	CASSKGPDRAEKLFF
TRBV27	.	TRBJ1-1	.	TGTGCCAGCAGTTTAACTTCCTTCCGGCGGACTGAAGCTTTCTTT	CASSLTSFRRTEAFF
TRBV27	TRBD1	TRBJ1-6	.	TGTGCCAGCAGTTTAGTGGACAGGGGGCTTTCACCCCTCCACTTT	CASSLVDRGLSPLHF
TRBV19	TRBD1	TRBJ1-3	.	TGTGCCAGTAGTATGGGGACAGACCTTTTTGGAAACACCATATATTTT	CASSMGTDLFGNTIYF
TRBV7-2	.	TRBJ2-2	.	TGTGCCAGCAGCTTAGATGCGGGGACGAACACCGGGGAGCTGTTTTTT	CASSLDAGTNTGELFF
TRBV6-6	.	TRBJ1-6	.	TGTGCCAGCAGTATCCGGGAGAATTCACCCCTCCACTTT	CASSIRENSPLHF
TRBV19	TRBD1	TRBJ1-1	.	TGTGCCAGTAGGAATGCACAACAGGGGACGGACACTGAAGCTTTCTTT	CASRNAQQGTDTEAFF
TRBV5-1	.	TRBJ1-1	.	TGCGCCAGCAGCTTGCGGGCAGCCAACACTGAAGCTTTCTTT	CASSLRAANTEAFF
TRBV27	.	TRBJ2-7	.	TGTGCCAGCAGTTTATCGGATCCGGGGAGATACGAGCAGTACTTC	CASSLSDPGRYEQYF
TRBV2	TRBD1	TRBJ1-1	.	TGTGCCAGCAGCTCCGGGACAGGGGGGACTGAAGCTTTCTTT	CASSSGTGGTEAFF
TRBV30	.	TRBJ1-1	once	TGTGCCTGGATGCGGGACGCCTTCGCGGGCGCTGAAGCTTTCTTT	CAWMRDAFAGAEAFF
TRBV6-5	.	TRBJ1-1	.	TGTGCCAGCAGTTGGGGGACAGAAGCTTTCTTT	CASSWGTEAFF